What follows describes a single T cell receptor (beta chain). Its antigen is not identified. This sample is part of a study of cytomegalovirus exposure and HLA in healthy donors. Study-level findings and limits: Investigators reported about 160 TCR beta chains as tied to cytomegalovirus. A later look showed TCR association rates differing by HLA locus, highest for DRB1 and lowest for HLA-C. An analysis that came later showed most CMV-associated TCR beta chains appearing HLA-restricted. Presence/absence analyses assumed roughly uniform sequencing depth across donors.

13 Jbeta primers and 60 Vbeta primers were used for the PCR. Sequencing was performed with immunoSEQ multiplex PCR; in TCRdb, only in-frame clones are kept and a portion is missing. The sample has about 130,000 clones, around 63% seen once; the top ten hold approximately 1.6%. V was trimmed by 4 bases and J by 1 base, leaving 11 bases between them. The CDR3 runs 15 residues. Per the germline V gene, CDR1 is SGHTA and CDR2 is FQGTGA. The chain couples TRBV7-3 to TRBJ2-1; TRBD1 might be the D (6 bases). The receptor's source is a human donor in good health. Input material: PBMCs. As DNA, the CDR3 is TGTGCCAGCAGCTCCGAGGGGGATTCCTACAATGAGCAGTTCTTC. This encodes CASSSEGDSYNEQFF.